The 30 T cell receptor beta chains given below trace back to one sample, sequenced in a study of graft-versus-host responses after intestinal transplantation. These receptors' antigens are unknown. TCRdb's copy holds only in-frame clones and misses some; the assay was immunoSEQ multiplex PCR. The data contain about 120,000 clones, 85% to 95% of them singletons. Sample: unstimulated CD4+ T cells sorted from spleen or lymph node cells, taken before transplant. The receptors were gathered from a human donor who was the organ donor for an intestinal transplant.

DNA of the CDR3: TGTGCCAGCAGCTTGTTAGGGGACGAAAAACTGTTTTTT. Protein: CASSLLGDEKLFF. V and J are TRBV7-9 and TRBJ1-4, with D tentatively TRBD1 (5 bases). Germline V lookup: CDR1 SEHNR, CDR2 FQNEAQ (reference sequence). Trimming stripped 3 bases from V and 8 bases from J, with 10 bases between. The CDR3 consists of 13 residues.

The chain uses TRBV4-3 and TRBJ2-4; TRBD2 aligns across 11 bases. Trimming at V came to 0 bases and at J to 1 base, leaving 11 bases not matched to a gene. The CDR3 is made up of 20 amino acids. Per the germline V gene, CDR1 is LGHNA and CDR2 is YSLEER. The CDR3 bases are TGCGCCAGCAGCCAAGATGGGCTAGCGGGAGGAGTCAAGGCCAAAAACATTCAGTACTTC. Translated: CASSQDGLAGGVKAKNIQYF.

The CDR3 DNA follows: TGTGCCAGCAGCTCCACCGGCGGGGCCCCCGAGCAGTACTTC. It codes for CASSSTGGAPEQYF. This chain connects TRBV7-9 to TRBJ2-7, with D perhaps TRBD2 (6 bases). V lost 4 bases, J lost 6 bases, and 16 bases lay in between. CDR1 SEHNR and CDR2 FQNEAQ come from the germline V gene (reference sequence). There are 14 residues in the CDR3.

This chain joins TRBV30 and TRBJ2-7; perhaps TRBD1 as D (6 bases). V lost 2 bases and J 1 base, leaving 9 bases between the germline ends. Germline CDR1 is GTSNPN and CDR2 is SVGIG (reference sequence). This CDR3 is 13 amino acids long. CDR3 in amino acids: CAWSLTGSYEQYF. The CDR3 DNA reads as TGTGCCTGGAGTCTGACAGGTTCCTACGAGCAGTACTTC. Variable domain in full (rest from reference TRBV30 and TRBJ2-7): SQTIHQWPATLVQPVGSPLSLECTVEGTSNPNLYWYRQAAGRGLQLLFYSVGIGQISSEVPQNLSASRPQDRQFILSSKKLLLSDSGFYLCAWSLTGSYEQYFGPGTRLTVT.

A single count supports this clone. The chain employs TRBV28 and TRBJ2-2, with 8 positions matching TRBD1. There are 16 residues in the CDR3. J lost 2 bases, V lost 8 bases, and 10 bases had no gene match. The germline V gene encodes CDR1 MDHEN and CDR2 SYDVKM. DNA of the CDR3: TGTGCCAGCCACCCGGGGGACAGGATAAACACCGGGGAGCTGTTTTTT. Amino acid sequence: CASHPGDRINTGELFF.

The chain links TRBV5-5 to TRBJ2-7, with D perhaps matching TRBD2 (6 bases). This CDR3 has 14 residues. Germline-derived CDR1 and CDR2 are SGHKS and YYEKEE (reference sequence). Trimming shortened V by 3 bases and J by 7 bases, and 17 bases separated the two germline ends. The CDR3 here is CASSSSRGRYEQYF. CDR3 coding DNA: TGTGCCAGCAGCTCCTCGCGGGGTCGGTATGAGCAGTACTTC.

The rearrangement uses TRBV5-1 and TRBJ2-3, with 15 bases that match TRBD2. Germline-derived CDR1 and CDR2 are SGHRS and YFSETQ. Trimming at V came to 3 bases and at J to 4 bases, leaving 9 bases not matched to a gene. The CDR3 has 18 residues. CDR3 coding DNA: TGCGCCAGCAGCTACCGGAACGGACTAGCGGGAGGGCCAGATACGCAGTATTTT. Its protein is CASSYRNGLAGGPDTQYF.

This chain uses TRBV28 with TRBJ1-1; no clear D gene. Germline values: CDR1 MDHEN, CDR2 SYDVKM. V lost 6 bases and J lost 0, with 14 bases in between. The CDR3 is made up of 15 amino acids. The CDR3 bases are TGTGCCAGCAGGAGCAGCGGCGCTGTGAACACTGAAGCTTTCTTT. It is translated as CASRSSGAVNTEAFF. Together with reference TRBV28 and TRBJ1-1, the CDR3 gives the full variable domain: DVKVTQSSRYLVKRTGEKVFLECVQDMDHENMFWYRQDPGLGLRLIYFSYDVKMKEKGDIPEGYSVSREKKERFSLILESASTNQTSMYLCASRSSGAVNTEAFFGQGTRLTVV.

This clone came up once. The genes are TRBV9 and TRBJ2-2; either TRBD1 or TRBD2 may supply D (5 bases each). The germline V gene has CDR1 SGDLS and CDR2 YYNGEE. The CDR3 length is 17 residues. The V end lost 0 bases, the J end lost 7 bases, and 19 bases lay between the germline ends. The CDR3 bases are TGTGCCAGCAGCGTAGCGACCCCCCGGGGCGCAGGCGGGGAGCTGTTTTTT. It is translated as CASSVATPRGAGGELFF.

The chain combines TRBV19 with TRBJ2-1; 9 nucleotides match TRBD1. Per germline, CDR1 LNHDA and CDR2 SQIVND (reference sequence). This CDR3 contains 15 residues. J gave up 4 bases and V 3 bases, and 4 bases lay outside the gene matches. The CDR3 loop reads CASSITGGPYNEQFF. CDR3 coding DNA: TGTGCCAGTAGTATCACAGGGGGCCCTTACAATGAGCAGTTCTTC.

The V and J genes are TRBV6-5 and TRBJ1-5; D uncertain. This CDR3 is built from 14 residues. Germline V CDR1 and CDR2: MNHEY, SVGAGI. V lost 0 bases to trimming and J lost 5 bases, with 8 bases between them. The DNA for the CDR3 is TGTGCCAGCAGTTACTCGAGTGGTTATCAGCCCCAGCATTTT. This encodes CASSYSSGYQPQHF.

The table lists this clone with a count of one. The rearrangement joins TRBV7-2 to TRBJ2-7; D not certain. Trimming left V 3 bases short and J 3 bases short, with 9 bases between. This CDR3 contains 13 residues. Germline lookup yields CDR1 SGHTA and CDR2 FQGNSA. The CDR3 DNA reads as TGTGCCAGCAGCTTCCGGACGGACTACGAGCAGTACTTC. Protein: CASSFRTDYEQYF. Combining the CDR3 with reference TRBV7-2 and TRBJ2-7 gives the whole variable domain GAGVSQSPSNKVTEKGKDVELRCDPISGHTALYWYRQSLGQGLEFLIYFQGNSAPDKSGLPSDRFSAERTGGSVSTLTIQRTQQEDSAVYLCASSFRTDYEQYFGPGTRLTVT.

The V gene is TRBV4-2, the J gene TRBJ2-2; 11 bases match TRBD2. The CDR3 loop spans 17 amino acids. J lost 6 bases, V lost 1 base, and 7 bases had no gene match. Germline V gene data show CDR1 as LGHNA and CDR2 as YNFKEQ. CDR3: CASSQVTSGSKSGELFF. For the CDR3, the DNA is TGTGCCAGCAGCCAAGTCACTAGCGGGAGTAAGTCCGGGGAGCTGTTTTTT.

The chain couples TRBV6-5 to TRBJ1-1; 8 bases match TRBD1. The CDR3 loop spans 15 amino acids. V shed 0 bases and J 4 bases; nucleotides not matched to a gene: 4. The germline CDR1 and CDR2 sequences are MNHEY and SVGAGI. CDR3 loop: CASSYSQGASTEAFF. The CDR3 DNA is TGTGCCAGCAGTTACTCGCAGGGGGCGAGCACTGAAGCTTTCTTT.

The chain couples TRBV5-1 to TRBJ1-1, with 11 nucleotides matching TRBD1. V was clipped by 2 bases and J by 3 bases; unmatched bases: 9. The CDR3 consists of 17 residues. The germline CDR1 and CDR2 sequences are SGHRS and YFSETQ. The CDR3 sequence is CASSLGQGAATDTEAFF. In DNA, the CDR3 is TGCGCCAGCAGCTTAGGACAGGGGGCAGCGACGGACACTGAAGCTTTCTTT. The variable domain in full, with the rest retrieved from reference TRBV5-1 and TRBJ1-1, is KAGVTQTPRYLIKTRGQQVTLSCSPISGHRSVSWYQQTPGQGLQFLFEYFSETQRNKGNFPGRFSGRQFSNSRSEMNVSTLELGDSALYLCASSLGQGAATDTEAFFGQGTRLTVV.

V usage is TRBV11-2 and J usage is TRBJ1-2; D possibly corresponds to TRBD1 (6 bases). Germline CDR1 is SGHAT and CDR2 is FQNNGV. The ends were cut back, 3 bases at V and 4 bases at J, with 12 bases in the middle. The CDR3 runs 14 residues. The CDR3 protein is CASSFSGASYGYTF. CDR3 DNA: TGTGCCAGCAGCTTTTCAGGGGCCTCCTATGGCTACACCTTC. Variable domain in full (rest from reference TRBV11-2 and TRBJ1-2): EAGVAQSPRYKIIEKRQSVAFWCNPISGHATLYWYQQILGQGPKLLIQFQNNGVVDDSQLPKDRFSAERLKGVDSTLKIQPAKLEDSAVYLCASSFSGASYGYTFGSGTRLTVV.

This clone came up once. CDR3: CASSIVDTQYF. As DNA, the CDR3 is TGTGCCAGCAGCATAGTAGATACGCAGTATTTT. This chain connects TRBV9 to TRBJ2-3; no firm D call. V was shortened by 4 bases and J by 5 bases, with 5 bases between the two germline ends. Germline CDR1 SGDLS, CDR2 YYNGEE. CDR3 length: 11 residues.

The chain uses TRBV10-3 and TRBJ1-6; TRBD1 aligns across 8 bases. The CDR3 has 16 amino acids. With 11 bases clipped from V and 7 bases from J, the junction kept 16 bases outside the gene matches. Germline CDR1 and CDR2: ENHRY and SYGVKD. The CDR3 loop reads CASRTGSYLLNSPLHF. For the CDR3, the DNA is TGTGCCTCCCGGACAGGGTCCTATCTCCTGAATTCACCCCTCCACTTT.

The CDR3: CASQGSNYGYTF. The CDR3 nucleotides are TGCGCCAGTCAAGGGTCTAACTATGGCTACACCTTC. This chain links TRBV5-1 with TRBJ1-2, with no clear D. The V gene lost 8 bases and the J gene lost 0 bases, with 8 bases spanning the gap. This CDR3 comprises 12 residues. CDR1 and CDR2 from the germline V gene are SGHRS and YFSETQ.

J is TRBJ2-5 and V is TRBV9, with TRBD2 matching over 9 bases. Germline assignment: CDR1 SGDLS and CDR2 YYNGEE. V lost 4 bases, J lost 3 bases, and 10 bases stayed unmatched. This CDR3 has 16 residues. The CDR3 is CASSHITAGGEETQYF. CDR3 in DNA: TGTGCCAGCAGCCATATTACGGCGGGGGGGGAAGAGACCCAGTACTTC.

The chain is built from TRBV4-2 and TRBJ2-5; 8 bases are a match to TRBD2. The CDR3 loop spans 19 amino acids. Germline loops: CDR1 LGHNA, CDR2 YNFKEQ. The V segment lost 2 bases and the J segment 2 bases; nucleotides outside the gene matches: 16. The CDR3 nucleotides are TGTGCCAGCAGCCAACATCCCCCCCTCTTAGCGGGGACGCAAGAGACCCAGTACTTC. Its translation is CASSQHPPLLAGTQETQYF.

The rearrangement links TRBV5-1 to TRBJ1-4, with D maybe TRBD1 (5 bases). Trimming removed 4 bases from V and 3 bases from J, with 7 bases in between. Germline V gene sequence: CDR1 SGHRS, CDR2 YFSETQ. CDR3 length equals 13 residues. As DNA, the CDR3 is TGCGCCAGCAGCGGGGACCCTAATGAAAAACTGTTTTTT. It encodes CASSGDPNEKLFF.

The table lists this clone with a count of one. CDR3 region: CASSSPGLAPYEQYF. The DNA of the CDR3 is TGTGCCAGCAGTTCACCGGGACTAGCACCGTACGAGCAGTACTTC. The chain carries TRBV28 and TRBJ2-5; 9 bases match TRBD2. The DNA end favors TRBJ2-7, so the J call may be wrong. Germline loops: CDR1 MDHEN, CDR2 SYDVKM. The CDR3 consists of 15 residues.

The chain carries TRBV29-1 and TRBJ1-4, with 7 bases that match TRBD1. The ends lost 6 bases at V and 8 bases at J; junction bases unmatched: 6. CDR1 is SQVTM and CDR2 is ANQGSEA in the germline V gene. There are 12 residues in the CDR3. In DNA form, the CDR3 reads TGCAGCGTCGGACAGGTTGGAGAAAAACTGTTTTTT. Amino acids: CSVGQVGEKLFF.

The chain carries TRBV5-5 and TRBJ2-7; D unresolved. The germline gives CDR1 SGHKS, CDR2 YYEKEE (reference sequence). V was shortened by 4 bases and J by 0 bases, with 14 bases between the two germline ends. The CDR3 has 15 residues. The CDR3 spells CASSVAAGYSYEQYF. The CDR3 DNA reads TGTGCCAGCAGCGTCGCGGCCGGATACTCCTACGAGCAGTACTTC.

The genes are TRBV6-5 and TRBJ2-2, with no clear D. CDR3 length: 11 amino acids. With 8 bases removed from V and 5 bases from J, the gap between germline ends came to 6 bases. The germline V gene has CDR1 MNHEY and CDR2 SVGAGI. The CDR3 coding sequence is TGTGCCAGCCTAAAGACCGGGGAGCTGTTTTTT. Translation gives CASLKTGELFF.

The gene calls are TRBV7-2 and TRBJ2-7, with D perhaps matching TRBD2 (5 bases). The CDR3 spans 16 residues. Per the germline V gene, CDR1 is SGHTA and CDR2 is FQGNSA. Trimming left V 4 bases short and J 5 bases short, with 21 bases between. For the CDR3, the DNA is TGTGCCAGCAGCTCAAAATCCGGGTTCCTCGGGGACGAGCAGTACTTC. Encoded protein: CASSSKSGFLGDEQYF.

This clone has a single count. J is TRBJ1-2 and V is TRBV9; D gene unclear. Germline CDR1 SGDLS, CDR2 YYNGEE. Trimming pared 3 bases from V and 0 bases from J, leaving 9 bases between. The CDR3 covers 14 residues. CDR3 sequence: CASSAGWANYGYTF. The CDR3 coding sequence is TGTGCCAGCAGCGCCGGGTGGGCTAACTATGGCTACACCTTC.

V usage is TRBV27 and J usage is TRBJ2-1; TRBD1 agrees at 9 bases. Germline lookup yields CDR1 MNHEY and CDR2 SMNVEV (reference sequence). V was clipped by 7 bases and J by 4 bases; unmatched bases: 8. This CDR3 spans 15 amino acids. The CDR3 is CASTLTGTGYNEQFF. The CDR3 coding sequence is TGTGCCAGCACCCTCACCGGGACAGGGTACAATGAGCAGTTCTTC.

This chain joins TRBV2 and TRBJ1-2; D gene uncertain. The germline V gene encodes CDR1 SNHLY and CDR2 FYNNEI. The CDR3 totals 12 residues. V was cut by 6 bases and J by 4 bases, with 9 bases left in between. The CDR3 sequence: CASSPTAYGYTF. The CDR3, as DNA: TGTGCCAGCAGCCCCACGGCCTATGGCTACACCTTC. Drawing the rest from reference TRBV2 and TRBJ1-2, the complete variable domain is EPEVTQTPSHQVTQMGQEVILRCVPISNHLYFYWYRQILGQKVEFLVSFYNNEISEKSEIFDDQFSVERPDGSNFTLKIRSTKLEDSAMYFCASSPTAYGYTFGSGTRLTVV.